This note documents a single T cell receptor beta chain sequence. Sequencing used immunoSEQ multiplex PCR; TCRdb keeps in-frame clones, though not all of them. The sample records 120,000 or so clones, approximately 92% being singletons. The V end was cut by 6 bases, the J end by 5 bases, with 13 bases between. This CDR3 contains 13 residues. The germline gives CDR1 SGHAT, CDR2 FQNNGV. These data belong to a study of control samples from healthy donors and cancer patients. This chain uses TRBV11-2 with TRBJ1-1; D remains ambiguous. The sample consisted of PBMCs. The clonotype was recovered from an older man with head and neck cancer. The CDR3 sequence is CASSYMEGTEAFF. The DNA of the CDR3 is TGTGCCAGCAGTTACATGGAAGGGACTGAAGCTTTCTTT. Complete variable domain (other parts from reference TRBV11-2 and TRBJ1-1): EAGVAQSPRYKIIEKRQSVAFWCNPISGHATLYWYQQILGQGPKLLIQFQNNGVVDDSQLPKDRFSAERLKGVDSTLKIQPAKLEDSAVYLCASSYMEGTEAFFGQGTRLTVV.